The 14 T cell receptor beta chains listed next were all sequenced from one sample in a study of blood T cell repertoires in COVID-19. Sequencing used immunoSEQ multiplex PCR; TCRdb keeps in-frame clones, though not all of them. The repertoire holds around 250,000 clones, with 70% to 90% as singletons. The sample taken for sequencing was PBMCs or T cells enriched from blood (not recorded which). Receptors originate from a woman aged 45-59 years who had recovered from COVID-19.

V gene TRBV7-2 combines with J gene TRBJ2-7, with D maybe TRBD1 (5 bases). Germline V gene data show CDR1 as SGHTA and CDR2 as FQGNSA. Trimming shortened V by 2 bases and J by 2 bases, and 10 bases separated the two germline ends. The CDR3 runs to 14 residues. The CDR3 sequence is CASSLYRQTYEQYF. The CDR3 nucleotides are TGTGCCAGCAGCTTATACCGACAGACCTACGAGCAGTACTTC. Looking up the rest from reference TRBV7-2 and TRBJ2-7 gives the full variable domain: GAGVSQSPSNKVTEKGKDVELRCDPISGHTALYWYRQSLGQGLEFLIYFQGNSAPDKSGLPSDRFSAERTGGSVSTLTIQRTQQEDSAVYLCASSLYRQTYEQYFGPGTRLTVT.

This clone was seen more than once but under ten times. The chain links TRBV28 to TRBJ2-1; 8 bases fit TRBD2. V was clipped by 5 bases and J by 6 bases; unmatched bases: 9. The CDR3 is made up of 15 amino acids. CDR1 and CDR2 (germline): MDHEN, SYDVKM. The CDR3, as DNA: TGTGCCAGCAGTACCACCGGGACTAGGGTCAATGAGCAGTTCTTC. Its translation is CASSTTGTRVNEQFF.

The chain employs TRBV6-1 and TRBJ1-6; unclear D gene. This CDR3 has 15 amino acids. Trimming left V 3 bases short and J 14 bases short, with 20 bases between. From germline, CDR1 is MNHNS and CDR2 SASEGT. The CDR3 is CASSDLGVGGISLHF. The CDR3 DNA reads as TGTGCCAGCAGTGACCTCGGGGTAGGTGGAATATCCCTCCACTTT.

DNA of the CDR3: TGTGCCAGCAGCTTCGGGCTAGCGGGAGGGTCCTACGAGCAGTACTTC. This sequence encodes CASSFGLAGGSYEQYF. The V gene is TRBV11-3, the J gene TRBJ2-7; TRBD2 matches 12 bases. The V and J ends lost 3 bases and 1 base, in that order; junction bases with no gene match: 4. The CDR3 loop spans 16 amino acids. Germline V gene data show CDR1 as SGHNT and CDR2 as YENEEA. The whole variable domain, filled in from reference TRBV11-3 and TRBJ2-7, reads EAGVVQSPRYKIIEKKQPVAFWCNPISGHNTLYWYLQNLGQGPELLIRYENEEAVDDSQLPKDRFSAERLKGVDSTLKIQPAELGDSAVYLCASSFGLAGGSYEQYFGPGTRLTVT.

There are a few counts of this clone. The chain has TRBV11-2 and TRBJ2-7, with 8 bases lining up with TRBD2. This CDR3 region has 15 residues. Losses at the gene ends were 5 bases for V and 3 bases for J; bases not matched to a gene: 9. From germline, CDR1 is SGHAT and CDR2 FQNNGV. CDR3 protein: CASSVGGGFDYEQYF. The CDR3 DNA is TGTGCCAGCAGCGTCGGGGGGGGATTTGACTACGAGCAGTACTTC.

The chain carries TRBV30 and TRBJ1-6, with 7 bases matching TRBD1. The CDR3 spans 15 residues. Trimming cost V 4 bases and J 3 bases; bases outside gene matches: 6. Germline assignment: CDR1 GTSNPN and CDR2 SVGIG (reference sequence). For the CDR3, the DNA is TGTGCCTGGACAAGACAGGGACTCTATAATTCACCCCTCCACTTT. This sequence encodes CAWTRQGLYNSPLHF.

V usage is TRBV5-1 and J usage is TRBJ2-1; D gene uncertain. V lost 4 bases and J 3 bases, leaving 17 bases between the germline ends. Germline V gives CDR1 SGHRS, CDR2 YFSETQ. The CDR3 spans 16 residues. As DNA, the CDR3 is TGCGCCAGCAGCCCATACACGAGCGCCGACTACAATGAGCAGTTCTTC. It translates to CASSPYTSADYNEQFF.

This chain links TRBV27 with TRBJ2-3; tentative D call: TRBD2 (6 bases). The CDR3 sequence is 14 residues long. Germline V lookup: CDR1 MNHEY, CDR2 SMNVEV (reference sequence). V lost 8 bases to trimming and J lost 4 bases, with 16 bases between them. The DNA for the CDR3 is TGTGCCAGCCCCTTCGGGGGAGGAGCAGATACGCAGTATTTT. Translating gives CASPFGGGADTQYF.

The chain combines TRBV18 with TRBJ2-1; 11 positions match TRBD2. Losses at the gene ends were 3 bases for V and 0 bases for J; bases not matched to a gene: 4. Germline V lookup: CDR1 KGHSH, CDR2 LQKENI. The CDR3 spans 17 residues. DNA of the CDR3: TGTGCCAGCTCACCCTCACTAGCGGGAGTCTCCTACAATGAGCAGTTCTTC. This codes for CASSPSLAGVSYNEQFF. Drawing the rest from reference TRBV18 and TRBJ2-1, the complete variable domain is NAGVMQNPRHLVRRRGQEARLRCSPMKGHSHVYWYRQLPEEGLKFMVYLQKENIIDESGMPKERFSAEFPKEGPSILRIQQVVRGDSAAYFCASSPSLAGVSYNEQFFGPGTRLTVL.

This chain joins TRBV5-6 and TRBJ2-7, with a weak D call TRBD2 (5 bases). V lost 4 bases, J lost 2 bases, and 13 bases lay in between. Germline V gives CDR1 SGHDT, CDR2 YYEEEE. The CDR3 consists of 14 residues. CDR3 bases: TGTGCCAGCAGCGGGTATCGGGGTACCTACGAGCAGTACTTC. This codes for CASSGYRGTYEQYF.

This clone was counted only a few times. V and J are TRBV30 and TRBJ2-1, with D possibly matching TRBD2 (6 bases). The CDR3 spans 14 residues. CDR1 is GTSNPN and CDR2 is SVGIG in the germline V gene (reference sequence). V lost 0 bases to trimming and J lost 3 bases, with 9 bases between them. The CDR3 loop reads CAWSVYGSYNEQFF. The CDR3 DNA is TGTGCCTGGAGTGTTTACGGGAGCTACAATGAGCAGTTCTTC.

The J gene is TRBJ2-3, the V gene TRBV30, with D maybe TRBD2 (5 bases). The V gene's germline CDR1 is GTSNPN and CDR2 SVGIG (reference sequence). Trimming stripped 3 bases from V and 7 bases from J, with 14 bases between. The CDR3 is made up of 13 amino acids. The CDR3 DNA follows: TGTGCCTGGAGCCGAGGGCTACTAAATACGCAGTATTTT. Protein: CAWSRGLLNTQYF.

In DNA, the CDR3 is TGTGCCAGCAGTTTGAGACAGGGGGCTTGGGGTAACACTGAAGCTTTCTTT. Translation gives CASSLRQGAWGNTEAFF. This chain links TRBV28 with TRBJ1-1, with TRBD1 identical over 10 bases. After removal of 3 bases from V and 2 bases from J, the junction contained 9 bases not matched to a gene. From germline, CDR1 is MDHEN and CDR2 SYDVKM. The CDR3 spans 17 residues.

The chain uses TRBV7-9 and TRBJ2-3; the match to TRBD2 covers 9 bases. CDR1 SEHNR and CDR2 FQNEAQ come from the germline V gene (reference sequence). There are 15 residues in the CDR3. Germline trimming cut 1 base from V and 1 base from J; bases unmatched to any gene: 0. In DNA form, the CDR3 reads TGTGCCAGCAGCTTAGTAGCGGGAGGCACAGATACGCAGTATTTT. Protein sequence: CASSLVAGGTDTQYF.